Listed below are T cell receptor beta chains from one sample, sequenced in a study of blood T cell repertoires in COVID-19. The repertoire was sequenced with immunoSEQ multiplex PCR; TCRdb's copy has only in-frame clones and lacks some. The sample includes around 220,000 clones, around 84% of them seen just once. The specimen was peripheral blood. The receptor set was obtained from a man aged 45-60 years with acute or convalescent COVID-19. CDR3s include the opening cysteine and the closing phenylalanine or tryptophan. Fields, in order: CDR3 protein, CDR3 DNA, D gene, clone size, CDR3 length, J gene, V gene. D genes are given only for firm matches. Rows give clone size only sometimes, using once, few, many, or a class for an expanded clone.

CDR3aa: CASSSALGGVRTEAFF; CDR3nt: TGCGCCAGCAGCTCGGCCCTGGGGGGAGTTCGGACTGAAGCTTTCTTT; d_gene: NA; abundance: NA; len: 16; j_gene: TRBJ1-1; v_gene: TRBV5-1
CDR3aa: CASSGLASKTQYF; CDR3nt: TGTGCCAGCTCGGGACTAGCGTCCAAGACCCAGTACTTC; d_gene: TRBD2; abundance: NA; len: 13; j_gene: TRBJ2-5; v_gene: TRBV27
CDR3aa: CASSTERQFGAYGYTF; CDR3nt: TGTGCCAGTAGTACCGAGAGACAGTTCGGAGCCTATGGCTACACCTTC; d_gene: NA; abundance: NA; len: 16; j_gene: TRBJ1-2; v_gene: TRBV19
CDR3aa: CASSYSTGETEAFF; CDR3nt: TGTGCCAGCAGCTACTCGACAGGGGAAACTGAAGCTTTCTTT; d_gene: TRBD1; abundance: NA; len: 14; j_gene: TRBJ1-1; v_gene: TRBV7-8
CDR3aa: CASSPLGAGEGYEQYF; CDR3nt: TGTGCCAGCAGCCCCCTCGGGGCGGGAGAGGGCTACGAGCAGTACTTC; d_gene: TRBD2; abundance: NA; len: 16; j_gene: TRBJ2-7; v_gene: TRBV9
CDR3aa: CASSYSDIYGYTF; CDR3nt: TGTGCCAGCAGTTACTCAGACATCTATGGCTACACCTTC; d_gene: NA; abundance: NA; len: 13; j_gene: TRBJ1-2; v_gene: TRBV6-5
CDR3aa: CATSREGPGMPYEQYF; CDR3nt: TGTGCCACCAGCAGAGAGGGGCCTGGGATGCCCTACGAGCAGTACTTC; d_gene: NA; abundance: few; len: 16; j_gene: TRBJ2-7; v_gene: TRBV15
CDR3aa: CASSTTSGAGRNYGYTF; CDR3nt: TGTGCCAGCAGCACCACGAGTGGGGCAGGGCGTAACTATGGCTACACCTTC; d_gene: NA; abundance: NA; len: 17; j_gene: TRBJ1-2; v_gene: TRBV27
CDR3aa: CASSSSHNTEAFF; CDR3nt: TGTGCCAGCAGCTCCAGTCACAACACTGAAGCTTTCTTT; d_gene: NA; abundance: NA; len: 13; j_gene: TRBJ1-1; v_gene: TRBV7-9
CDR3aa: CASSTRTASYEQYF; CDR3nt: TGTGCCAGCAGTACACGGACAGCCTCCTACGAGCAGTACTTC; d_gene: NA; abundance: NA; len: 14; j_gene: TRBJ2-7; v_gene: TRBV27
CDR3aa: CASSTGQKETQYF; CDR3nt: TGTGCCAGCAGCACGGGACAGAAAGAGACCCAGTACTTC; d_gene: TRBD1; abundance: NA; len: 13; j_gene: TRBJ2-5; v_gene: TRBV7-2
CDR3aa: CASGALGGYNEQFF; CDR3nt: TGTGCCAGCGGGGCCCTCGGGGGCTACAATGAGCAGTTCTTC; d_gene: NA; abundance: once; len: 14; j_gene: TRBJ2-1; v_gene: TRBV2